A single T cell receptor (beta chain) is shown here with its context. Authors' analysis steps: Amplified reference gene primers provided the basis for estimating nucleated cell counts. The data were produced by immunoSEQ multiplex PCR, yet TCRdb's version contains in-frame clones alone and is incomplete. V and J calls and clone size follow that table, whereas D and trimming were derived from the DNA. Altogether about 250,000 clones are present, roughly 89% being singletons, with the ten largest covering roughly 0.8%. This entry is derived from a study of blood T cell repertoires in COVID-19. Study in general: Donors in the United States, Italy and Spain gave samples during acute or convalescent COVID-19. PBMCs, B-cell-depleted T cells, or T cells provided the cDNA or gDNA that made up the material.

The CDR3 covers 16 residues. V was shortened by 0 bases and J by 2 bases, with 13 bases between the two germline ends. Germline values: CDR1 LGHNA, CDR2 YNFKEQ. The rearrangement joins TRBV4-2 to TRBJ1-1, with D uncertain. The sequence came from a young man with acute or convalescent COVID-19. The specimen was peripheral blood. This CDR3 reads CASSQDPAGINTEAFF. CDR3 bases: TGTGCCAGCAGCCAAGATCCCGCAGGAATTAACACTGAAGCTTTCTTT.